These 24 T cell receptor beta chains were all obtained from the same sample, sequenced in a study of blood T cell repertoires in COVID-19. Assay: immunoSEQ multiplex PCR; the TCRdb copy retains only in-frame clones and omits some. This table has 75,000 to 100,000 clones, around nine tenths appearing once. The sequenced sample consisted of peripheral blood. These receptors came from a human donor in a cohort sampled during active COVID-19.

This chain connects TRBV25-1 to TRBJ2-1; possible D gene TRBD1, 6 bases. CDR3 size: 13 residues. Germline lookup yields CDR1 MGHDK and CDR2 SYGVNS. Between the trimmed V and J ends, which lost 7 bases and 5 bases, there was a span of 12 bases. The CDR3 protein is CASTWTDNNEQFF. The DNA of the CDR3 is TGTGCCAGCACCTGGACAGATAACAATGAGCAGTTCTTC. Full variable domain (rest looked up from reference TRBV25-1 and TRBJ2-1): EADIYQTPRYLVIGTGKKITLECSQTMGHDKMYWYQQDPGMELHLIHYSYGVNSTEKGDLSSESTVSRIRTEHFPLTLESARPSHTSQYLCASTWTDNNEQFFGPGTRLTVL.

The chain is built from TRBV27 and TRBJ2-7, with TRBD2 matching over 7 bases. The CDR3 runs to 18 residues. Per germline, CDR1 MNHEY and CDR2 SMNVEV (reference sequence). Trimming took 0 bases from V and 2 from J; bases not matched to a gene: 13. As DNA, the CDR3 is TGTGCCAGCAGTTTATCGGGGAGGGCCCCAACGATCACCTACGAGCAGTACTTC. Protein sequence: CASSLSGRAPTITYEQYF.

The chain employs TRBV4-1 and TRBJ2-3, with 16 bases fitting TRBD2. The CDR3 sequence is 19 residues long. Per the germline V gene, CDR1 is MGHRA and CDR2 is YSYEKL. The V gene end was trimmed by 6 bases and the J gene end by 4 bases; junction bases not matched to a gene: 13. CDR3 residues: CASSPGLAGGRLDPDTQYF. CDR3 DNA sequence: TGCGCCAGCAGTCCGGGACTAGCGGGGGGGCGTTTGGATCCAGATACGCAGTATTTT.

This chain joins TRBV7-8 and TRBJ1-3; TRBD1 might be the D (5 bases). Germline CDR1 SGHVS, CDR2 FQNEAQ. The CDR3 is made up of 16 amino acids. Trimming removed 2 bases at V and 1 base at J, with 12 bases between. Written as DNA, the CDR3 is TGTGCCAGCAGCTTATTCAGGGAGGCTTCTGGAAACACCATATATTTT. It encodes CASSLFREASGNTIYF.

This chain connects TRBV25-1 to TRBJ2-3, with TRBD1 matching over 7 bases. Germline V gene data show CDR1 as MGHDK and CDR2 as SYGVNS. V shed 5 bases, J shed 3 bases, and the junction held 2 bases outside the gene matches. The CDR3 runs 13 residues. The CDR3 DNA follows: TGTGCCAGCAGTCTGACAGGGACAGATACGCAGTATTTT. This encodes CASSLTGTDTQYF.

This chain connects TRBV7-9 to TRBJ1-2, with D perhaps matching TRBD1 (5 bases). Germline V gene sequence: CDR1 SEHNR, CDR2 FQNEAQ (reference sequence). CDR3 size: 13 residues. The V and J ends lost 5 bases and 5 bases respectively, with 12 bases between them. The CDR3 reads CASSLEGYYGYTF. CDR3 coding DNA: TGTGCCAGCAGCCTGGAGGGGTATTATGGCTACACCTTC. Together with reference TRBV7-9 and TRBJ1-2, the CDR3 gives the full variable domain: DTGVSQNPRHKITKRGQNVTFRCDPISEHNRLYWYRQTLGQGPEFLTYFQNEAQLEKSRLLSDRFSAERPKGSFSTLEIQRTEQGDSAMYLCASSLEGYYGYTFGSGTRLTVV.

This clone was counted a few times. The chain is built from TRBV15 and TRBJ1-2; 9 bases agree with TRBD1. This CDR3 is 16 amino acids long. V lost 0 bases, J lost 6 bases, and 8 bases stayed unmatched. The germline V gene encodes CDR1 LNHNV and CDR2 YYDKDF (reference sequence). The CDR3 spells CATSRETGGMEDGYTF. The CDR3 DNA reads TGTGCCACCAGCAGAGAGACAGGGGGGATGGAAGATGGCTACACCTTC.

The chain carries TRBV29-1 and TRBJ2-1, with 7 bases identical to TRBD2. The CDR3 extends over 15 amino acids. Germline assignment: CDR1 SQVTM and CDR2 ANQGSEA. Losses at the gene ends were 6 bases for V and 1 base for J; bases not matched to a gene: 9. CDR3 amino acids: CSVMGGTASYNEQFF. In DNA, the CDR3 is TGCAGCGTGATGGGGGGGACGGCTTCCTACAATGAGCAGTTCTTC.

Here the CDR3 DNA reads TGCAGTGCTATTAGTACTGAAGCTTTCTTT. This sequence encodes CSAISTEAFF. The V gene is TRBV20-1, the J gene TRBJ1-1, with D hard to call. CDR1 and CDR2 from the germline V gene are DFQATT and SNEGSKA (reference sequence). V was pared by 4 bases and J by 5 bases, with 5 bases between. This CDR3 region has 10 residues.

This rearrangement joins TRBV21-1 to TRBJ2-7; TRBD1 was called by the table and not checked on the DNA. TRBV21-1 is marked as a pseudogene. This CDR3 is built from 15 residues. The CDR3: CASSKKLGQVYEQYF. CDR3 DNA: TGTGCCAGCAGCAAAAAGCTCGGACAGGTCTACGAGCAGTACTTC.

The rearrangement links TRBV19 to TRBJ1-1; D gene uncertain. This CDR3 spans 15 amino acids. Germline V gene lookup returns CDR1 LNHDA and CDR2 SQIVND (reference sequence). V gave up 1 base and J gave up 1 base, with 10 bases separating them. The CDR3 sequence: CASSIGAGSNTEAFF. The CDR3 nucleotides read TGTGCCAGTAGTATAGGGGCAGGATCGAACACTGAAGCTTTCTTT.

The chain uses TRBV7-9 and TRBJ2-3, with a tentative D call TRBD1 (6 bases). Germline CDR1 reads SEHNR; CDR2 reads FQNEAQ (reference sequence). The V and J ends lost 4 bases and 0 bases respectively, with 8 bases between them. The CDR3 has 14 residues. The CDR3 region is CASSSGGSTDTQYF. In DNA, the CDR3 is TGTGCCAGCAGCTCTGGGGGCAGCACAGATACGCAGTATTTT. The full variable domain, rest sourced from reference TRBV7-9 and TRBJ2-3, is DTGVSQNPRHKITKRGQNVTFRCDPISEHNRLYWYRQTLGQGPEFLTYFQNEAQLEKSRLLSDRFSAERPKGSFSTLEIQRTEQGDSAMYLCASSSGGSTDTQYFGPGTRLTVL.

The chain is built from TRBV6-5 and TRBJ1-2, with TRBD1 matching over 9 bases. The germline V gene has CDR1 MNHEY and CDR2 SVGAGI. This CDR3 has 13 residues. V was clipped by 6 bases and J by 8 bases; unmatched bases: 7. The CDR3 nucleotides are TGTGCCAGCAGCACTGGGACAGGGCAAGGCTACACCTTC. It translates to CASSTGTGQGYTF.

The table lists this clone with a few counts. The CDR3: CASSLHRSNQPQHF. The CDR3 coding sequence is TGTGCCAGCAGTTTACACAGGTCCAATCAGCCCCAGCATTTT. V is TRBV27 and J is TRBJ1-5; D perhaps matches TRBD1 (5 bases). The V gene lost 2 bases and the J gene lost 3 bases, with 8 bases spanning the gap. The CDR3 sequence is 14 residues long. Germline-derived CDR1 and CDR2 are MNHEY and SMNVEV (reference sequence).

The chain couples TRBV28 to TRBJ1-2; a possible D gene is TRBD1 (6 bases). This CDR3 region has 12 residues. Trimming pared 4 bases from V and 5 bases from J, leaving 8 bases between. Per the germline V gene, CDR1 is MDHEN and CDR2 is SYDVKM. CDR3 region: CASSSTGYGYTF. Written as DNA, the CDR3 is TGTGCCAGCAGTTCCACAGGGTATGGCTACACCTTC.

The chain employs TRBV7-2 and TRBJ2-3; 8 bases match TRBD1. This CDR3 comprises 15 residues. V lost 3 bases, J lost 6 bases, and 8 bases stayed unmatched. CDR1 is SGHTA, CDR2 FQGNSA, per germline. CDR3 loop: CASSFVTGGGDTQYF. CDR3 coding DNA: TGTGCCAGCAGCTTTGTTACAGGGGGAGGCGATACGCAGTATTTT.

V and J are TRBV28 and TRBJ2-1, with 8 bases matching TRBD1. Germline CDR1 is MDHEN and CDR2 is SYDVKM. This CDR3 region has 16 residues. V gave up 4 bases and J gave up 2 bases; unmatched junction bases: 7. The CDR3 sequence is CASSSDRGRTYNEQFF. The CDR3 DNA reads TGTGCCAGCAGTTCCGACAGGGGCCGAACCTACAATGAGCAGTTCTTC.

The chain employs TRBV5-4 and TRBJ1-6; 7 bases fit TRBD1. Germline V gene lookup returns CDR1 SGHNT and CDR2 YYREEE (reference sequence). Germline trimming cut 3 bases from V and 10 bases from J; bases unmatched to any gene: 10. This CDR3 spans 15 amino acids. The CDR3 sequence is CASSSMTGKDSPLHF. CDR3 sequence (DNA): TGTGCCAGCAGCTCGATGACAGGGAAGGACTCACCCCTCCACTTT.

The gene calls are TRBV6-5 and TRBJ2-5; 12 bases are shared with TRBD2. Germline CDR1 and CDR2: MNHEY and SVGAGI. This CDR3 is 15 amino acids long. With 7 bases clipped from V and 3 bases from J, the junction kept 6 bases outside the gene matches. CDR3 sequence (DNA): TGTGCCAGCAACCGAGGACTAGCGGGAAAAGAGACCCAGTACTTC. Amino acid sequence: CASNRGLAGKETQYF.

V gene TRBV30 combines with J gene TRBJ1-6; 7 nucleotides agree with TRBD1. The V gene end was trimmed by 2 bases and the J gene end by 8 bases; junction bases not matched to a gene: 9. Per the germline V gene, CDR1 is GTSNPN and CDR2 is SVGIG (reference sequence). This CDR3 spans 15 amino acids. Written as DNA, the CDR3 is TGTGCCTGGAGTCGGGACAGACCGGGGTATTCACCCCTCCACTTT. Protein sequence: CAWSRDRPGYSPLHF.

V usage is TRBV29-1 and J usage is TRBJ1-2; D is uncertain. This CDR3 is 12 amino acids long. Per the germline V gene, CDR1 is SQVTM and CDR2 is ANQGSEA. V lost 4 bases, J lost 0 bases, and 6 bases lay in between. CDR3 DNA: TGCAGCGTTGTCGGGGCTAACTATGGCTACACCTTC. Its translation: CSVVGANYGYTF.

This clone was counted between two and nine times. V and J are TRBV7-2 and TRBJ1-1; D possibly corresponds to TRBD1 (5 bases). Deletions cut 5 bases from V and 1 base from J, with 8 bases between. This CDR3 has 13 residues. CDR1 and CDR2 from the germline V gene are SGHTA and FQGNSA. The CDR3 DNA sequence: TGTGCCAGCAGCCTCCAGGGGAACACTGAAGCTTTCTTT. Its translation is CASSLQGNTEAFF.

The rearrangement links TRBV3-1 (or the pseudogene TRBV3-2) to TRBJ1-4; D not resolved. V lost 4 bases to trimming and J lost 8 bases, with 11 bases between them. Germline CDR1 LGHDT, CDR2 YNNKEL (reference sequence). This CDR3 region has 13 residues. The CDR3 nucleotides read TGTGCCAGCAGCCCTGGATCGGGGGAAAAACTGTTTTTT. Its translation: CASSPGSGEKLFF.

The rearrangement uses TRBV13 and TRBJ2-3, with 12 bases lining up with TRBD2. CDR1 and CDR2 (germline): PRHDT, FYEKMQ (reference sequence). CDR3 length equals 15 residues. V was clipped by 0 bases and J by 7 bases; unmatched bases: 2. This CDR3 reads CASSLGTSGGYTQYF. As DNA, the CDR3 is TGTGCCAGCAGCTTAGGGACTAGCGGGGGCTATACGCAGTATTTT.